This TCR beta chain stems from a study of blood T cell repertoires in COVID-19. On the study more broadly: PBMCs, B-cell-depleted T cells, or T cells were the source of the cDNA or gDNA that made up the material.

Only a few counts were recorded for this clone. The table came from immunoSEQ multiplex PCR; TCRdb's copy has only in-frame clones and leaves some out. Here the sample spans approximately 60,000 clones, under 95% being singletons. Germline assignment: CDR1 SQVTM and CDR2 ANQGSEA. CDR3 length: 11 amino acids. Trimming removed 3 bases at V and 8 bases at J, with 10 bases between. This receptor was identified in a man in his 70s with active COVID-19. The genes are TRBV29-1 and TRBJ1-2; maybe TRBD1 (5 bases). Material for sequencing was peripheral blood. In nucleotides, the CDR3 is TGCAGCGTTGAGGAGGGGCGAGGCTACACCTTC. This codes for CSVEEGRGYTF.